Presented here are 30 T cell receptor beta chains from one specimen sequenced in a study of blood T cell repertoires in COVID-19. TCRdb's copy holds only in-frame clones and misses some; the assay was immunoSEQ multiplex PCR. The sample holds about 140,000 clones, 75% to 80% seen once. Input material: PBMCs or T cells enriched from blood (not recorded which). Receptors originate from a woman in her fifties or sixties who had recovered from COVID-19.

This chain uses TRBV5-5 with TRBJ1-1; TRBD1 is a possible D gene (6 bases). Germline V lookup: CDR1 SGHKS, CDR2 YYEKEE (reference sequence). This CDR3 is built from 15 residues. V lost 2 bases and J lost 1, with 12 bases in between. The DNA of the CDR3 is TGTGCCAGCAGCTTAGTCGGGACACCGAACACTGAAGCTTTCTTT. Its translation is CASSLVGTPNTEAFF.

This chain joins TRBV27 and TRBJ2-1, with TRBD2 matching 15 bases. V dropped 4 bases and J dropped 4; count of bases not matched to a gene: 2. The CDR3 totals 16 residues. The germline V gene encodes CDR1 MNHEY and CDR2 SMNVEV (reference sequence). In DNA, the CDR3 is TGTGCCAGCAGTTGGACTAGCGGGGGGGCATACAATGAGCAGTTCTTC. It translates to CASSWTSGGAYNEQFF.

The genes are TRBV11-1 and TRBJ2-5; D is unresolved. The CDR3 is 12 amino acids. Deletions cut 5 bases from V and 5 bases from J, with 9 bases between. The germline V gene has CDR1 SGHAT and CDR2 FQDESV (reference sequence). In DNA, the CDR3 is TGTGCCAGCAGCCAGGTCAGGGAGACCCAGTACTTC. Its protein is CASSQVRETQYF.

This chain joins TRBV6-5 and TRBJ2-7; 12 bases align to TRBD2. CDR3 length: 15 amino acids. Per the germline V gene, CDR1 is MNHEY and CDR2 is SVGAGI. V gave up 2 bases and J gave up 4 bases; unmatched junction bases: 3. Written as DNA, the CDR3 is TGTGCCAGCAGTTACCCAACTAGCGGGAGGTACGAGCAGTACTTC. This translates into CASSYPTSGRYEQYF.

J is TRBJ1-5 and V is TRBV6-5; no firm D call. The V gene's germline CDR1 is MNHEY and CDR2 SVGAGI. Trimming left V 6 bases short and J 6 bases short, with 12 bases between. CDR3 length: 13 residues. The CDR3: CASSPTGFQPQHF. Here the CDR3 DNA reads TGTGCCAGCAGCCCCACCGGTTTTCAGCCCCAGCATTTT.

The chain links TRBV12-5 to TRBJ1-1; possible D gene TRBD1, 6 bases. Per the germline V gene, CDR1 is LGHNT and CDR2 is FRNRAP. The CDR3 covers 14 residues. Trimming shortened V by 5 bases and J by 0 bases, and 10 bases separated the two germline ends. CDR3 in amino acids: CASGPTGLNTEAFF. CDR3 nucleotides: TGTGCTAGTGGTCCGACAGGCCTGAACACTGAAGCTTTCTTT.

The CDR3 coding sequence is TGTGCCAGCAGCGAGAGGACAGGGGGGTCTGGAAACACCATATATTTT. Amino acids: CASSERTGGSGNTIYF. The chain combines TRBV9 with TRBJ1-3, with 10 bases identical to TRBD1. The J segment lost 1 base and the V segment lost 3 bases, leaving 4 bases of the junction unmatched. CDR3 length equals 16 residues. The germline gives CDR1 SGDLS, CDR2 YYNGEE.

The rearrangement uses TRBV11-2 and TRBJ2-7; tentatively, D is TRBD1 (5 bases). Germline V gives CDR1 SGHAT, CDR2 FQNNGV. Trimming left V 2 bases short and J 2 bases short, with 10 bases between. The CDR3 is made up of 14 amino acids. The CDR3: CASSLRTTTYEQYF. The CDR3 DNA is TGTGCCAGCAGCTTACGGACAACGACCTACGAGCAGTACTTC. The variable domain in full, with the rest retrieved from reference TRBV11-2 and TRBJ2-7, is EAGVAQSPRYKIIEKRQSVAFWCNPISGHATLYWYQQILGQGPKLLIQFQNNGVVDDSQLPKDRFSAERLKGVDSTLKIQPAKLEDSAVYLCASSLRTTTYEQYFGPGTRLTVT.

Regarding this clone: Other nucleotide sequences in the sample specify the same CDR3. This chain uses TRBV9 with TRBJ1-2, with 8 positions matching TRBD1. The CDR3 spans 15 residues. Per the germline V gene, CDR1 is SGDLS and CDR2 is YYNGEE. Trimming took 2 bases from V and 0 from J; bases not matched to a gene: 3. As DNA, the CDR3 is TGTGCCAGCAGCGTTGGACAGGGAGCTAACTATGGCTACACCTTC. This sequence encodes CASSVGQGANYGYTF.

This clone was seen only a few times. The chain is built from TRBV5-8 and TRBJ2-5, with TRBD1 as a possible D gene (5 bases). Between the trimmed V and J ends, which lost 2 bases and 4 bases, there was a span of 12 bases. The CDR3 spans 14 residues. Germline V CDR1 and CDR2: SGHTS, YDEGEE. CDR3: CASSFQGHVETQYF. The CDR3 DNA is TGTGCCAGCAGCTTTCAAGGACATGTAGAGACCCAGTACTTC.

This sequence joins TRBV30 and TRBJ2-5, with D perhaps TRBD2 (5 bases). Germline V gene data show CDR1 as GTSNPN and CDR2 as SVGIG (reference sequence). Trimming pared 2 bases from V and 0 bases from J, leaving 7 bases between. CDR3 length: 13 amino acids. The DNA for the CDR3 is TGTGCCTGGAGTACCGGGAACCAAGAGACCCAGTACTTC. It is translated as CAWSTGNQETQYF.

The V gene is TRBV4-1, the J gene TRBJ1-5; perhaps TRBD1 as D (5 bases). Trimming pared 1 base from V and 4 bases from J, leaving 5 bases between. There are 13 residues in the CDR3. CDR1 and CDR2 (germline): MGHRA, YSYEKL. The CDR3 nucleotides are TGCGCCAGCAGCCAAGCAGGGAATCAGCCCCAGCATTTT. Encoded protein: CASSQAGNQPQHF.

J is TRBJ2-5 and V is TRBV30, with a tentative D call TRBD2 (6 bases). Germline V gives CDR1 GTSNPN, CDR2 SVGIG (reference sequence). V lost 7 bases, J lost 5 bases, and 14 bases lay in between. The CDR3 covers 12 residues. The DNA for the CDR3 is TGTGCCTTGGGACTTGGGGGGGAGACCCAGTACTTC. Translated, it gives CALGLGGETQYF.

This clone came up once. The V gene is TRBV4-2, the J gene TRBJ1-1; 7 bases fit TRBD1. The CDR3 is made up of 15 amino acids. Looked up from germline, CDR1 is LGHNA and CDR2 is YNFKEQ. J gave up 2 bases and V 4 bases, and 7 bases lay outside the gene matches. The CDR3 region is CASSRGTAENTEAFF. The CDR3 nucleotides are TGTGCCAGCAGCCGCGGGACAGCAGAAAACACTGAAGCTTTCTTT.

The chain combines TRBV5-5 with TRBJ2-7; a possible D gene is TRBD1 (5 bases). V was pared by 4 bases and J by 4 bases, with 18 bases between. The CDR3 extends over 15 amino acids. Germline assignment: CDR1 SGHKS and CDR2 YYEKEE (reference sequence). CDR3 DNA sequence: TGTGCCAGCAGCCCCTTAACAGGTTCGACATACGAGCAGTACTTC. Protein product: CASSPLTGSTYEQYF.

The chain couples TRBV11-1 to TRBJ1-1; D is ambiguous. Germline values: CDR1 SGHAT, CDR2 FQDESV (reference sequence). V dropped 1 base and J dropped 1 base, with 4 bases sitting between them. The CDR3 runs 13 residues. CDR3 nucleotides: TGTGCCAGCAGCTTAGGGCAGAACACTGAAGCTTTCTTT. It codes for CASSLGQNTEAFF.

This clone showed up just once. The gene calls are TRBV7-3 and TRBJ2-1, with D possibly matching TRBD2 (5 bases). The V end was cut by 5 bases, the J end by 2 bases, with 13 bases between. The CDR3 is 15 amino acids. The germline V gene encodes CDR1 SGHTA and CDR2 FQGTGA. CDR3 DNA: TGTGCCAGCAGCCCCCCGGGAATAGCCTACAATGAGCAGTTCTTC. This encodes CASSPPGIAYNEQFF. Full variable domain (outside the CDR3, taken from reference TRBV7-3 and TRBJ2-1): GAGVSQTPSNKVTEKGKYVELRCDPISGHTALYWYRQSLGQGPEFLIYFQGTGAADDSGLPNDRFFAVRPEGSVSTLKIQRTERGDSAVYLCASSPPGIAYNEQFFGPGTRLTVL.

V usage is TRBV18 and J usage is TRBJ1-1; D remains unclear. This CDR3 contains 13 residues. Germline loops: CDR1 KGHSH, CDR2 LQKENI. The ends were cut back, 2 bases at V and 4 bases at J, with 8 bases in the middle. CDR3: CASSPAWSTEAFF. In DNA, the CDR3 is TGTGCCAGCTCACCAGCGTGGAGCACTGAAGCTTTCTTT.

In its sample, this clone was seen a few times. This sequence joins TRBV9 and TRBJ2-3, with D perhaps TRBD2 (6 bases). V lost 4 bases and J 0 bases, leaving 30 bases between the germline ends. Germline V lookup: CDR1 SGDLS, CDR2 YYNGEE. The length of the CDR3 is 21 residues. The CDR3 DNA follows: TGTGCCAGCAGCCCAGGTAGCGGAGGGGTTTGGAGCCCGAGAAGCACAGATACGCAGTATTTT. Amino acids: CASSPGSGGVWSPRSTDTQYF. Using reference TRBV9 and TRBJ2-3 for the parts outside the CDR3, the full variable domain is DSGVTQTPKHLITATGQRVTLRCSPRSGDLSVYWYQQSLDQGLQFLIQYYNGEERAKGNILERFSAQQFPDLHSELNLSSLELGDSALYFCASSPGSGGVWSPRSTDTQYFGPGTRLTVL.

This CDR3 is CASTSWKGSGYTF. CDR3 nucleotide sequence: TGTGCCAGCACCTCCTGGAAAGGGAGCGGCTACACCTTC. The chain joins TRBV7-3 to TRBJ1-2; D uncertain. This CDR3 contains 13 residues. CDR1 is SGHTA, CDR2 FQGTGA, per germline. Between the trimmed V and J ends, which lost 7 bases and 8 bases, there was a span of 17 bases.

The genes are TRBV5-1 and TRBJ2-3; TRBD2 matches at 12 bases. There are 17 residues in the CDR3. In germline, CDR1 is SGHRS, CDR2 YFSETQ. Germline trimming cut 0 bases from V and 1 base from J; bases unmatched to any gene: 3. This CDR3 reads CASSLGLAGVGTDTQYF. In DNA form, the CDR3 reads TGCGCCAGCAGCTTGGGACTAGCGGGAGTTGGCACAGATACGCAGTATTTT.

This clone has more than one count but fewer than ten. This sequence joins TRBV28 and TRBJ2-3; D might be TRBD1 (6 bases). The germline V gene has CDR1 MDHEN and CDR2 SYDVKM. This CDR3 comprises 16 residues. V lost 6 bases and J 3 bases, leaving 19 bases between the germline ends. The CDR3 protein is CASSAPTGKGTDTQYF. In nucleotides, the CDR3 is TGTGCCAGCAGCGCCCCCACAGGGAAAGGGACAGATACGCAGTATTTT.

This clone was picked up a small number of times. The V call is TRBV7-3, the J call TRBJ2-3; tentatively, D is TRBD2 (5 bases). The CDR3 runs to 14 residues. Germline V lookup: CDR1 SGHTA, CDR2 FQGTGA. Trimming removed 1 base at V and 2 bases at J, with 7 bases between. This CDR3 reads CASSLMDFTDTQYF. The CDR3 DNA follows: TGTGCCAGCAGCTTAATGGACTTCACAGATACGCAGTATTTT. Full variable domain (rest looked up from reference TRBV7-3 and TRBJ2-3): GAGVSQTPSNKVTEKGKYVELRCDPISGHTALYWYRQSLGQGPEFLIYFQGTGAADDSGLPNDRFFAVRPEGSVSTLKIQRTERGDSAVYLCASSLMDFTDTQYFGPGTRLTVL.

The DNA of the CDR3 is TGTGCCAGCAGCCTAAGCGGGGGATCGGGCTATGGCTACACCTTC. Translation gives CASSLSGGSGYGYTF. The chain is built from TRBV3-1 (or the pseudogene TRBV3-2) and TRBJ1-2, with D possibly matching TRBD1 (5 bases). Trimming removed 4 bases at V and 4 bases at J, with 16 bases between. The CDR3 has 15 residues. The germline V gene has CDR1 LGHDT and CDR2 YNNKEL (reference sequence).

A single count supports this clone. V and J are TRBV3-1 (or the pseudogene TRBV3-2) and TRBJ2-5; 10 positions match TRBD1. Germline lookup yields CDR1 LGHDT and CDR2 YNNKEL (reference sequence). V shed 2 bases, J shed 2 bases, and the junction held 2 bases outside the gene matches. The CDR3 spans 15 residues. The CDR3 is CASSQRTGGQETQYF. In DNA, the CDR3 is TGTGCCAGCAGCCAAAGGACAGGGGGGCAAGAGACCCAGTACTTC.

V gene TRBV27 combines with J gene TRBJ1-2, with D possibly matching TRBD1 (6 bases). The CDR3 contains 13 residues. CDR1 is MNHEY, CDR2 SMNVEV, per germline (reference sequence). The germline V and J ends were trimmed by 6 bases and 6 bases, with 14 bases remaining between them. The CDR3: CASSPNRDDGYTF. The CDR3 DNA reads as TGTGCCAGCAGCCCAAACAGGGACGATGGCTACACCTTC.

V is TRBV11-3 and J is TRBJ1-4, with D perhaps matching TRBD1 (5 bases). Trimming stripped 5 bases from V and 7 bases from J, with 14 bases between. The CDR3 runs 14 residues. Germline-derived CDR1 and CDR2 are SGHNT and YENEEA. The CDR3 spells CASSLTGVVEKLFF. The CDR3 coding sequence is TGTGCCAGCAGCCTGACGGGGGTGGTTGAAAAACTGTTTTTT.

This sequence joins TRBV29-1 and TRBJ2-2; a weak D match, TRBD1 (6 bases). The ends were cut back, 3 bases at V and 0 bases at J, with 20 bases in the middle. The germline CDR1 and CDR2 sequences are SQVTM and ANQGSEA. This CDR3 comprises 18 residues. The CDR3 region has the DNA TGCAGCGTTGAGGACCCCTCCCAGGGGCCGTCGAACACCGGGGAGCTGTTTTTT. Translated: CSVEDPSQGPSNTGELFF.

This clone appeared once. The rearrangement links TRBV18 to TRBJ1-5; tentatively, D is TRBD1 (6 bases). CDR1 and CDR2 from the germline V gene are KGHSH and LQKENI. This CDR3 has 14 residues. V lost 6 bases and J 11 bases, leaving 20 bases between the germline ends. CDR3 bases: TGTGCCAGCTCCTTAGACAGGTCGAGGCGGGCCCAGCATTTT. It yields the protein CASSLDRSRRAQHF.

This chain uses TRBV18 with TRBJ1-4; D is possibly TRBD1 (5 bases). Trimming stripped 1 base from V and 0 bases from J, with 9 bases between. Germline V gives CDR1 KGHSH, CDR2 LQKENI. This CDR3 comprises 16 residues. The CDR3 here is CASSPRRGTTNEKLFF. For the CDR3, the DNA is TGTGCCAGCTCACCACGGCGGGGGACAACTAATGAAAAACTGTTTTTT.